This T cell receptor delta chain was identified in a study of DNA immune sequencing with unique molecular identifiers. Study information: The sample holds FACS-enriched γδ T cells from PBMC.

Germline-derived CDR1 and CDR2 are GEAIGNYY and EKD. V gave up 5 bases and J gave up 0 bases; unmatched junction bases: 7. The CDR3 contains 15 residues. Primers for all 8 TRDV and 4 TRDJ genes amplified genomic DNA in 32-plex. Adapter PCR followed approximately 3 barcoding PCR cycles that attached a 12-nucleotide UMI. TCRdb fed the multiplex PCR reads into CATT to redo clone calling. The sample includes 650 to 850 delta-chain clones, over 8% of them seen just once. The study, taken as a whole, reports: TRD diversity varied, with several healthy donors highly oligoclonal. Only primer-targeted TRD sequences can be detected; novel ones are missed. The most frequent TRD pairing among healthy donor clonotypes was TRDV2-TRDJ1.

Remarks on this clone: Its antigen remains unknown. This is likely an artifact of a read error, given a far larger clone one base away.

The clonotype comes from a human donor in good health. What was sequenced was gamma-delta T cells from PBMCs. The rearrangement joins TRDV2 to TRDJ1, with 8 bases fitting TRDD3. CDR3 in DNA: TGTGCCTGTGTCCCTCTGGGGGAGAACACCGATAAACTCATCTTT. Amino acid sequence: CACVPLGENTDKLIF.